This TCR beta chain was captured by sequencing in a study of CD8+CD57+ T cells in acquired aplastic anemia. The germline CDR1 and CDR2 sequences are SGHVS and FNYEAQ. Trimming took 1 base from V and 7 from J; bases not matched to a gene: 13. The CDR3 extends over 16 amino acids. CDR3 and TCR beta VDJ profiling relied on a genomic DNA template. TCRdb reprocessed the reads with MiXCR, giving one entry per CDR3 protein. Here the sample spans 150,000 to 200,000 distinct CDR3 sequences, roughly 50% being singletons. Sequencing was done on patients that had shown CD8+CD57+ cell expansion by flow cytometry. The TCR comes from a human donor with aplastic anemia. The V gene is TRBV7-6, the J gene TRBJ2-7, with TRBD1 matching over 7 bases. The sequencing input was sorted CD4+, CD8+, or CD8+CD57+ T cells (not recorded which) from PBMCs. CDR3 sequence reads: CASSLDPPTGSGEQYF. The CDR3 DNA reads as TGTGCCAGCAGCTTAGATCCCCCGACAGGGTCGGGAGAGCAGTACTTC.